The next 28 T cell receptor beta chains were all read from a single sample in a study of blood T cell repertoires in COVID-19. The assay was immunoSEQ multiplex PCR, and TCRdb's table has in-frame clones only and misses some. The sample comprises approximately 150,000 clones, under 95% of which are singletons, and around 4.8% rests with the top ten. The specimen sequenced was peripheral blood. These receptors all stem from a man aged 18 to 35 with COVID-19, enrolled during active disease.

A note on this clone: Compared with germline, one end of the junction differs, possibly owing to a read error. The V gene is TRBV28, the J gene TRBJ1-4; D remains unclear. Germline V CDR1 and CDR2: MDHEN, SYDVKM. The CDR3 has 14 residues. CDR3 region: CASSLRRVTEKLLF. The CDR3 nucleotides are TGTGCCAGCAGTTTACGGCGGGTTACTGAAAAACTGCTTTTT. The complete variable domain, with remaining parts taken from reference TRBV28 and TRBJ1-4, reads DVKVTQSSRYLVKRTGEKVFLECVQDMDHENMFWYRQDPGLGLRLIYFSYDVKMKEKGDIPEGYSVSREKKERFSLILESASTNQTSMYLCASSLRRVTEKLLFGSGTQLSVL.

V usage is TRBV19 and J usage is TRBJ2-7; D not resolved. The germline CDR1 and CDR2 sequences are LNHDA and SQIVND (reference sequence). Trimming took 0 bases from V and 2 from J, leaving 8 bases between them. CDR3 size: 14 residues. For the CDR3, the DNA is TGTGCCAGTAGTATAGATCGTAGTACCTACGAGCAGTACTTC. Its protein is CASSIDRSTYEQYF.

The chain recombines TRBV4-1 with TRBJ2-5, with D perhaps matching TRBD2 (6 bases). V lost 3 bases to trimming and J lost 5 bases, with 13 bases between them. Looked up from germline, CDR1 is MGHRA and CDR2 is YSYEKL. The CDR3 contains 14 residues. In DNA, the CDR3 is TGCGCCAGCAGCCATAGGGAGGTGCAGGAGACCCAGTACTTC. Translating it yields CASSHREVQETQYF.

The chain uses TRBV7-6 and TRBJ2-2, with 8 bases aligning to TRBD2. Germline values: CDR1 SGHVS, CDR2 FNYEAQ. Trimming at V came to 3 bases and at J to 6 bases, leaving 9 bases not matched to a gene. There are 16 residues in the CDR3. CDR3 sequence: CASSFTSGPGAGELFF. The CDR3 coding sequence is TGTGCCAGCAGCTTTACTAGCGGACCTGGGGCCGGGGAGCTGTTTTTT.

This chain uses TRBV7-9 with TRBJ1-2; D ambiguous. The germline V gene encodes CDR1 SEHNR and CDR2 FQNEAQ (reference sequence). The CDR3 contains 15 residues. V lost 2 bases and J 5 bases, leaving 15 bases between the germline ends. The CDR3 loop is CASSLRSSGEYGYTF. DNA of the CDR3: TGTGCCAGCAGCTTACGTTCCTCCGGGGAGTATGGCTACACCTTC. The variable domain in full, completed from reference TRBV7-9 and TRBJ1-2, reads DTGVSQNPRHKITKRGQNVTFRCDPISEHNRLYWYRQTLGQGPEFLTYFQNEAQLEKSRLLSDRFSAERPKGSFSTLEIQRTEQGDSAMYLCASSLRSSGEYGYTFGSGTRLTVV.

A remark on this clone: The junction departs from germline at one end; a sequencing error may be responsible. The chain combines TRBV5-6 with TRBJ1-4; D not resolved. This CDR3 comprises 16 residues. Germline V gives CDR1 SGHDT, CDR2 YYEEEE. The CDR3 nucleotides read TGTGCCAGCAGCGACCGCGGAGGTGCAACTAATGAAAAACTGCTTTTT. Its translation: CASSDRGGATNEKLLF.

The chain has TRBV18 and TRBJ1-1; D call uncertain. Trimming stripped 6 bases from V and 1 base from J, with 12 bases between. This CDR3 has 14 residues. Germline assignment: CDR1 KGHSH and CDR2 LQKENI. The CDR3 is CASSQVSRNTEAFF. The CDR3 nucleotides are TGTGCCAGCTCCCAGGTCTCGAGGAACACTGAAGCTTTCTTT.

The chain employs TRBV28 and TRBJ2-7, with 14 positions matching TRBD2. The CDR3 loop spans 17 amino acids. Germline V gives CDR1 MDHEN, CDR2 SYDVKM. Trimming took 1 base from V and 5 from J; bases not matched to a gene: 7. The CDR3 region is CASSLLGLAGGRDEQYF. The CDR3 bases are TGTGCCAGCAGTTTATTAGGACTAGCGGGAGGCCGGGACGAGCAGTACTTC.

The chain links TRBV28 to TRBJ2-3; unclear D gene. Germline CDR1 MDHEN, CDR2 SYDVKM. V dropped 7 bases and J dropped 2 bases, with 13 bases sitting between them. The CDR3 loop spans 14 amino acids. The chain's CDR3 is CASNPPPNTDTQYF. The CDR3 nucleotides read TGTGCCAGCAACCCGCCACCTAACACAGATACGCAGTATTTT.

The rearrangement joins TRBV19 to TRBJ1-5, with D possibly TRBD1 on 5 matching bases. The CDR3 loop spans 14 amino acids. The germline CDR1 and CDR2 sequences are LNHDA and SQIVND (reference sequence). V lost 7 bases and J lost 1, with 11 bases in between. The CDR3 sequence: CASMGGVSNQPQHF. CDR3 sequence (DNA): TGTGCCAGTATGGGAGGGGTAAGCAATCAGCCCCAGCATTTT.

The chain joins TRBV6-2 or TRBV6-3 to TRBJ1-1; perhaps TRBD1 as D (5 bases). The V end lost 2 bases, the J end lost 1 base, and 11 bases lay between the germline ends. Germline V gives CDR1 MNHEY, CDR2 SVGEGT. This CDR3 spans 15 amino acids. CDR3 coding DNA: TGTGCCAGCAGTTACCGGTCGACAGCGAACACTGAAGCTTTCTTT. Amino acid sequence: CASSYRSTANTEAFF.

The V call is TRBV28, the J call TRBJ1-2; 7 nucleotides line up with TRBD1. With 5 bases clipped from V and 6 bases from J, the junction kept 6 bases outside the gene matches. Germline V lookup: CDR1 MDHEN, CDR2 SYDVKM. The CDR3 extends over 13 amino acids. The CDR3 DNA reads TGTGCCAGCAGTCCGGACAGGTTCAATGGCTACACCTTC. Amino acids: CASSPDRFNGYTF.

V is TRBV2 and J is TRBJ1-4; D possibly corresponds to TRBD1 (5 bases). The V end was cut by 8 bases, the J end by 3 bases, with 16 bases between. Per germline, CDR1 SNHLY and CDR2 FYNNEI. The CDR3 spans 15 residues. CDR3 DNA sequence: TGTGCCAGCGGGGCGGAGGGGCAAGCTAATGAAAAACTGTTTTTT. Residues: CASGAEGQANEKLFF.

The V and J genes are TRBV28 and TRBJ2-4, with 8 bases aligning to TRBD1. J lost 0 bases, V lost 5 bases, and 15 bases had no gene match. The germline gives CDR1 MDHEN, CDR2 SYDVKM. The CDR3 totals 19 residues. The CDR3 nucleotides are TGTGCCAGCAGTCCCCATCGGACAGGGCTGAGACTAGCCAAAAACATTCAGTACTTC. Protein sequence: CASSPHRTGLRLAKNIQYF.

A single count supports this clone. CDR3 region: CASSSDRDRGLSGANVLTF. The CDR3 DNA is TGTGCCAGCAGCTCCGACCGGGACAGGGGGCTTTCTGGGGCCAACGTCCTGACTTTC. The chain links TRBV7-9 to TRBJ2-6; 12 bases agree with TRBD1. Germline CDR1 reads SEHNR; CDR2 reads FQNEAQ (reference sequence). V shed 4 bases and J 1 base; nucleotides not matched to a gene: 8. The CDR3 runs to 19 residues.

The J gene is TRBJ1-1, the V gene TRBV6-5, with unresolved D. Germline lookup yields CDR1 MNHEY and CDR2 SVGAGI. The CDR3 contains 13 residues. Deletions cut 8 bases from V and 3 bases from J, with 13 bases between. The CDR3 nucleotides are TGTGCCAGCTTTCGTGGGAGGGACACTGAAGCTTTCTTT. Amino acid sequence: CASFRGRDTEAFF.

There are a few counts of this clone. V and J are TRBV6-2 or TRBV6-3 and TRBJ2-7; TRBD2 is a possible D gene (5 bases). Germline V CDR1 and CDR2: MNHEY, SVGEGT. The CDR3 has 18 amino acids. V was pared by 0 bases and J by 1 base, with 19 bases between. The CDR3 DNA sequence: TGTGCCAGCAGTTACTCGAGGGATCGACCCTTCCCATCCTACGAGCAGTACTTC. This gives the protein CASSYSRDRPFPSYEQYF.

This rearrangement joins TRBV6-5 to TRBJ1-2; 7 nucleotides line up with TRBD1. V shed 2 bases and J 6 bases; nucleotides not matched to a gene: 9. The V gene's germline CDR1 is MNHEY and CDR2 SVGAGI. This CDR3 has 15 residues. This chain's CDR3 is CASSYSGRGDDGYTF. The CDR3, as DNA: TGTGCCAGCAGTTACAGTGGCAGGGGGGACGATGGCTACACCTTC.

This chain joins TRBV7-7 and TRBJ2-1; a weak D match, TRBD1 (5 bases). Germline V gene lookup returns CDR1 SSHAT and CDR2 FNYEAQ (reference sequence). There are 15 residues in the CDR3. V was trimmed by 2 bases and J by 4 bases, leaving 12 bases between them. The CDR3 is CASSLRQGLYNEQFF. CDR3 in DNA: TGTGCCAGCAGCTTACGCCAGGGCCTTTACAATGAGCAGTTCTTC.

The CDR3, as DNA: TGTGCCAGCAGACTACAGGCAAGCACAGATACGCAGTATTTT. Translation gives CASRLQASTDTQYF. V and J are TRBV6-4 and TRBJ2-3; possible D gene TRBD1, 5 bases. There are 14 residues in the CDR3. Germline CDR1 MRHNA, CDR2 SNTAGT. Trimming pared 6 bases from V and 0 bases from J, leaving 10 bases between.

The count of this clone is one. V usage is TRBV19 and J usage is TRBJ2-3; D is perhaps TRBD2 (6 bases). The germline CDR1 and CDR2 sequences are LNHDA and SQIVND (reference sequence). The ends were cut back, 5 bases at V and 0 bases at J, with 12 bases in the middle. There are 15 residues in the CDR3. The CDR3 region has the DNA TGTGCCAGTAGTTCTCATGGGACTAGCACAGATACGCAGTATTTT. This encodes CASSSHGTSTDTQYF.

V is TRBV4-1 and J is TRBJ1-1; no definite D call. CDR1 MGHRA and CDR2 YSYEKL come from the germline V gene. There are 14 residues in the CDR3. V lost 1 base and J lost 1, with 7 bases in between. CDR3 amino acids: CASSQGSTNTEAFF. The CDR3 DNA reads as TGCGCCAGCAGCCAAGGTTCTACGAACACTGAAGCTTTCTTT.

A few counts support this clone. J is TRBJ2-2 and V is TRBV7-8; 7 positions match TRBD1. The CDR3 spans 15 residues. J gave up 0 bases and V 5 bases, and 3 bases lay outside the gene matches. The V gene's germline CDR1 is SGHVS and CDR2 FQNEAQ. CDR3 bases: TGTGCCAGCAGCCTAACAGGGGCGAACACCGGGGAGCTGTTTTTT. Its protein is CASSLTGANTGELFF.

CDR3 DNA sequence: TGTGCCAGCAGCTACGCGGACAGGGGGTACGAGCAGTACTTC. This encodes CASSYADRGYEQYF. The chain links TRBV7-9 to TRBJ2-7; 10 nucleotides align to TRBD1. This CDR3 is built from 14 residues. From germline, CDR1 is SEHNR and CDR2 FQNEAQ (reference sequence). Losses at the gene ends were 4 bases for V and 4 bases for J; bases not matched to a gene: 4.

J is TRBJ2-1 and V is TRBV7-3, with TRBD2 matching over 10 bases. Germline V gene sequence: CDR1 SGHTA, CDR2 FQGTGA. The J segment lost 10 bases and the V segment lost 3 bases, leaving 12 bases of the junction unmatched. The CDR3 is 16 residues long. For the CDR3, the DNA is TGTGCCAGCAGCTTGGAGACTAGCGGGTCGTGGGGAGAGCAGTTCTTC. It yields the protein CASSLETSGSWGEQFF. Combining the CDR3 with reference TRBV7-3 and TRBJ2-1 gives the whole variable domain GAGVSQTPSNKVTEKGKYVELRCDPISGHTALYWYRQSLGQGPEFLIYFQGTGAADDSGLPNDRFFAVRPEGSVSTLKIQRTERGDSAVYLCASSLETSGSWGEQFFGPGTRLTVL.

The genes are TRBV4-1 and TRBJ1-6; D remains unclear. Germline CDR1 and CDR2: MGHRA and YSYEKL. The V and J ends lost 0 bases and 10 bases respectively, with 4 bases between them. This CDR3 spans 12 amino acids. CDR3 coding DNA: TGCGCCAGCAGCCAAGAGGGCTCACCCCTCCACTTT. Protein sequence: CASSQEGSPLHF.

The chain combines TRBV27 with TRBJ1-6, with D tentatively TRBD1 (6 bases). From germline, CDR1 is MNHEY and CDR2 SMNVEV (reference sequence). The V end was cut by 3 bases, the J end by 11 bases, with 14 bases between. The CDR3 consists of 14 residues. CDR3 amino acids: CASSFFRGTPPLHF. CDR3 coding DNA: TGTGCCAGCAGTTTCTTCAGGGGAACTCCACCCCTCCACTTT.

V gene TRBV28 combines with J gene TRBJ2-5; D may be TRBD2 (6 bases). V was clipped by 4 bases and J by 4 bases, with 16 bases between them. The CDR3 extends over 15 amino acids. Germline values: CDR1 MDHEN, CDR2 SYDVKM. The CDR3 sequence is CASSSTLAIGETQYF. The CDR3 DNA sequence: TGTGCCAGCAGTTCTACACTAGCAATCGGAGAGACCCAGTACTTC.